The 5 T cell receptor beta chains below were found in one sample sequenced in a study of post-analysis software for immune sequencing data. TCR beta cDNA libraries had unique molecular identifiers. TCRdb passed the PCR reads through MiXCR, listing each CDR3 protein once. The sample lists approximately 690,000 distinct CDR3 sequences; roughly three fifths were seen once. These receptors' antigens are unknown. The study, taken as a whole, reports: Patients used five TRBV segments, including TRBV5-6, TRBV5-1 and TRBV20-1, more often than controls.

Sequenced material: blood. The source of these receptors is a girl aged 2 to 9 with multiple sclerosis.

CDR3 sequence reads: CASSVSRGSSGANVLTF. The DNA for the CDR3 is TGTGCCAGCAGCGTGAGCAGGGGAAGCTCTGGGGCCAACGTCCTGACTTTC. The V call is TRBV9, the J call TRBJ2-6; D is perhaps TRBD1 (6 bases). This CDR3 has 17 amino acids. V lost 2 bases to trimming and J lost 0 bases, with 12 bases between them. The V gene's germline CDR1 is SGDLS and CDR2 YYNGEE. Full variable domain (rest looked up from reference TRBV9 and TRBJ2-6): DSGVTQTPKHLITATGQRVTLRCSPRSGDLSVYWYQQSLDQGLQFLIQYYNGEERAKGNILERFSAQQFPDLHSELNLSSLELGDSALYFCASSVSRGSSGANVLTFGAGSRLTVL.

V gene TRBV6-6 combines with J gene TRBJ2-7; D is perhaps TRBD1 or TRBD2 (5 bases each). Trimming cost V 4 bases and J 8 bases, with 21 bases left between them. The CDR3 covers 15 residues. Germline CDR1 and CDR2: MNHNY and SVGAGI (reference sequence). CDR3 sequence reads: CASSFTGTEVSKQYF. CDR3 sequence (DNA): TGTGCCAGCAGTTTTACCGGGACCGAGGTCTCCAAGCAGTACTTC.

This chain connects TRBV6-1 to TRBJ2-7; no definite D call. This CDR3 is built from 13 residues. CDR1 MNHNS and CDR2 SASEGT come from the germline V gene. Trimming shortened V by 4 bases and J by 5 bases, and 12 bases separated the two germline ends. Here the CDR3 DNA reads TGTGCCAGCAGTGCTCACAACGTCCACGAGCAGTACTTC. Amino acid sequence: CASSAHNVHEQYF.

The V gene is TRBV20-1, the J gene TRBJ2-1; a weak D match, TRBD2 (6 bases). CDR1 is DFQATT, CDR2 SNEGSKA, per germline (reference sequence). The CDR3 extends over 17 amino acids. The ends were cut back, 3 bases at V and 0 bases at J, with 18 bases in the middle. The CDR3 DNA sequence: TGCAGTGCTAGCCCCCTAGCGCGGCATAGCTCCTACAATGAGCAGTTCTTC. This translates into CSASPLARHSSYNEQFF.

The chain couples TRBV3-1 to TRBJ1-2; 8 nucleotides match TRBD1. CDR3 size: 13 residues. Unmatched junction bases numbered 8, after V lost 5 bases and J lost 9 bases. Per the germline V gene, CDR1 is LGHDT and CDR2 is YNNKEL (reference sequence). CDR3 sequence reads: CASSLDRERRYTF. The CDR3 DNA is TGTGCCAGCAGCTTGGACAGGGAGAGGCGCTACACCTTC.